This T cell receptor beta chain was recorded in a study of siplizumab effects on memory and regulatory T cells (dated by TCRdb to about 2019). Turning to the overall study: The study looked at the effect of siplizumab, an anti-CD2 antibody, on alloreactive T-cell subsets in allogeneic mixed lymphocyte reactions made from human PBMCs. Study-level results and caveats: Siplizumab significantly reduced the cumulative frequency of alloreactive sequences traceable to unstimulated CD4+ memory T cells. Because sequences at frequencies below about 10^-5 were poorly captured, only a minor fraction of alloreactive clones could be mapped back to unstimulated subsets. Among mappable alloreactive CD4+ clones, the Treg-derived fraction averaged approximately 69% with siplizumab versus 26.9% in control reactions. About 80-96% of proliferating CD4+ or CD8+ clones could not be given a naive or memory phenotype. Unstimulated naive T cells appeared to be more diverse than memory T cells, and naive cells seemed to make a substantial contribution to the alloresponse. No functional confirmation was obtained for the suppressive function of proliferating Tregs from siplizumab cultures.

The library was generated by the immunoSEQ multiplex PCR assay. Around 100,000 TCR templates per sample were assayed by the deep sequencing platform. Genomic DNA extracted from sorted T cells was used for TCRbeta CDR3 sequencing. Regarding the original processing steps: The R programming language was used for clonal analysis of the TCRbeta CDR3 data. Comparing unstimulated samples against CFSE-low samples taken after the reaction was how alloreactive CD4+ and CD8+ clones were defined. Alloreactive CD4+ clones were assigned to regulatory or non-regulatory origin by matching sequences to sorted unstimulated Treg and non-Treg repertoires. Imported from immuneACCESS, the table was reduced by TCRdb to in-frame sequences with V and J called. These copies leave out some clones; in studies compared against another copy, an unresolved V gene accounts for under half, and the cause of the remainder is not known. The V and J calls and the clone size are those of that table, but D and trimming were determined from the DNA. The sample contains 70,000 to 95,000 clones, 70% to 90% of them found a single time. Roughly 15% of the sample goes to the ten largest clones.

Sorted unstimulated T cells and proliferating T cells recovered from mixed lymphocyte reactions were subjected to TCRbeta CDR3 sequencing. Fresh whole blood from roughly ten HLA-typed healthy donors was used to isolate PBMCs. Of note for this clone: Its antigen remains undetermined. No qualities accompany the bases; no much larger clone lies one base away.

The CDR3, cysteine through phenylalanine, is 14 amino acids long. Just the 42-base CDR3 DNA is kept, in frame starting at base 1. Sequences KGHSH (CDR1) and LQKENI (CDR2) are obtained from the germline V gene. The junction shows trimming of 3 bases on V and 5 bases on J, plus 13 bases between the germline ends. Sequenced material: CD4+ T cells sorted from blood. The rearrangement combines TRBV18 with TRBJ2-5; the D gene assignment is ambiguous. The TCR comes from a human donor in good health. CDR3 protein: CASSPRLGPETQYF. The bases are TGTGCCAGCTCACCCCGATTAGGACCGGAGACCCAGTACTTC.